This entry concerns a single T cell receptor beta chain. This entry comes from a study of cytomegalovirus exposure and HLA in healthy donors. PCR primers comprised 60 Vbeta and 13 Jbeta primers. Profiled with immunoSEQ multiplex PCR; TCRdb holds only in-frame clones, not every one. The table shows about 180,000 clones, with about three quarters occurring only once. The sequenced sample consisted of PBMCs. This clonotype originated in a man between 18 and 29 years old in good health and CMV-seronegative.

The CDR3 protein is CASSPRLAGDGEQYF. Written as DNA, the CDR3 is TGTGCCAGCAGCCCCCGACTAGCGGGAGATGGAGAGCAGTACTTC. The rearrangement uses TRBV5-5 and TRBJ2-7, with TRBD2 matching 12 bases. The germline V gene has CDR1 SGHKS and CDR2 YYEKEE (reference sequence). The CDR3 loop spans 15 amino acids. The V segment lost 4 bases and the J segment 7 bases; nucleotides outside the gene matches: 9.